The clone carrying this T cell receptor (beta chain) was seen only a few times. The antigen is not known. This may arise from a read error, as a much more abundant clone is one base away. Genomic DNA served as template for TCR beta VDJ and CDR3 profiling. MiXCR, run by TCRdb on the reads, gives a single entry per CDR3 protein. This table holds a few hundred thousand distinct CDR3 sequences, 30% to 35% found once. CDR1 DFQATT and CDR2 SNEGSKA come from the germline V gene (reference sequence). Trimming took 5 bases from V and 6 from J; bases not matched to a gene: 10. This CDR3 has 14 amino acids. The sample comes from a study of CD8+CD57+ T cells in acquired aplastic anemia. Background on the study: On average, sorted CD4+ and CD8+ cells gave about 2.9 ug of DNA. Healthy CD8+ samples averaged approximately 11 million reads.

Study outcomes and limitations: Patients were compared with controls for CD8+ Simpson's diversity, and no significant difference emerged. Patients and controls were found to share twenty-nine CD8+ CDR3 sequences.

This chain joins TRBV20-1 and TRBJ2-7; 10 bases align to TRBD2. Sequenced material: sorted CD4+, CD8+, or CD8+CD57+ T cells (not recorded which) from PBMCs. This TCR was recovered from a human donor in good health, serving as a control. The CDR3 is CSAPLAGAPCEQYF. DNA of the CDR3: TGCAGTGCTCCTCTAGCGGGGGCTCCCTGCGAGCAGTACTTC.